The clone carrying this TCR beta chain has just a few counts. Its antigen is unknown. TCRdb processed the 5' RACE reads anew with MiXCR; each CDR3 protein has one entry. This sample has some 130,000 distinct CDR3 sequences; 15% to 20% occur once, and the top ten carry roughly 5%. This record comes from a study of T-cell memory formation after mild COVID-19. Whole-study results and caveats: CD4/CD8 balance held among clones contracting day 15 to 85, and later expanders leaned CD4+.

With 3 bases removed from V and 10 bases from J, the gap between germline ends came to 15 bases. The CDR3 is made up of 13 amino acids. Germline V gene lookup returns CDR1 LNHDA and CDR2 SQIVND (reference sequence). The sequence was collected from a man aged 18 to 29 who had mild COVID-19 (a few samples of this study predate the infection). Cell type and time point are not known. The chain carries TRBV19 and TRBJ1-1; perhaps TRBD1 as D (5 bases). Sequenced sample: PBMCs or a T cell subset sorted from them (not recorded which). The CDR3 sequence is CASSIRGRSGAFF. CDR3 bases: TGTGCCAGTAGTATTCGGGGGAGGTCCGGAGCTTTCTTT.